The rows below give T cell receptor beta chains drawn from one sample of a study of blood T cell repertoires in COVID-19. Method: immunoSEQ multiplex PCR; TCRdb's copy keeps in-frame clones and lacks some. This table holds around 130,000 clones, over 75% found once. Sequencing used peripheral blood. The receptor source for this set is a man aged 35 to 55 with active or convalescent COVID-19. CDR3s include the opening cysteine and the closing phenylalanine or tryptophan. D genes are given only for firm matches. Clone sizes are given selectively: once, few, many, or a class where the clone is expanded.

V gene	J gene	clone size	D gene	CDR3 protein	CDR3 DNA
TRBV3-1/TRBV3-2	TRBJ1-3	NA	NA	CASSRIWGGSGNTIYF	TGTGCCAGCAGCCGGATCTGGGGGGGATCTGGAAACACCATATATTTT
TRBV18	TRBJ1-1	NA	NA	CASSDTSNTEAFF	TGTGCCAGCTCAGATACATCGAACACTGAAGCTTTCTTT
TRBV3-1/TRBV3-2	TRBJ1-4	once	NA	CASSQIQGSNEKLFF	TGTGCCAGCAGCCAAATACAGGGCTCTAATGAAAAACTGTTTTTT
TRBV3-1/TRBV3-2	TRBJ1-1	NA	NA	CASSQVGGGMNTEAFF	TGTGCCAGCAGCCAAGTCGGGGGGGGAATGAACACTGAAGCTTTCTTT
TRBV7-9	TRBJ2-2	few	TRBD1	CASSTPDRGGSGELFF	TGTGCCAGCAGCACCCCGGACAGGGGCGGTTCCGGGGAGCTGTTTTTT
TRBV19	TRBJ2-7	NA	NA	CASSGQTDSYEQYF	TGTGCTTCAAGCGGACAGACCGACTCCTACGAGCAGTACTTC
TRBV5-5	TRBJ2-5	NA	NA	CASSLIATPYQETQYF	TGTGCCAGCAGCTTGATAGCGACCCCGTACCAAGAGACCCAGTACTTC
TRBV4-2	TRBJ1-2	many	NA	CATTREGPNNYGYTF	TGTGCCACCACGCGGGAGGGACCCAATAACTATGGCTACACCTTC
TRBV2	TRBJ1-4	NA	NA	CASGLSSYGEKLFF	TGTGCCAGCGGTCTCTCTTCCTACGGGGAAAAACTGTTTTTT
TRBV29-1	TRBJ1-1	NA	NA	CSVEDHGLEAFF	TGCAGCGTTGAAGATCATGGGCTTGAAGCTTTCTTT
TRBV18	TRBJ2-7	NA	TRBD1	CASSPGQADTYEQYF	TGTGCCAGCTCACCGGGACAGGCCGACACCTACGAGCAGTACTTC
TRBV9	TRBJ2-7	NA	NA	CASSVAGTLSREQYF	TGTGCCAGCAGCGTAGCCGGGACACTTTCTCGGGAGCAGTACTTC
TRBV6-5	TRBJ1-5	NA	NA	CASSYAGRGQPQHF	TGTGCCAGCAGTTACGCCGGGAGAGGTCAGCCCCAGCATTTT
TRBV6-2/TRBV6-3	TRBJ2-7	NA	NA	CASSYGGTDISYEQYF	TGTGCCAGCAGTTACGGCGGGACCGATATTTCCTACGAGCAGTACTTC